This TCR beta chain comes out of a study of shared T cell receptors in the human thymus. TCRdb's table, derived via immunoSEQ multiplex PCR, lists solely in-frame clones and lacks some. The top ten hold 0.0095% to 0.012% of the sample, which has about 610,000 clones, around nine tenths seen once. Trimming shortened V by 8 bases and J by 7 bases, and 19 bases separated the two germline ends. Germline CDR1 MNHEY, CDR2 SVGAGI. The CDR3 has 14 amino acids. This sample also appeared in a second study, on human thymus T cells. Per that paper: Thymus was obtained from resections taken during corrective heart surgery. In thymic and blood repertoires alike, V and J usage looked biased. Thymic TCR repertoires of unrelated people reportedly overlapped highly.

V and J are TRBV6-5 and TRBJ2-3; D is perhaps TRBD2 (5 bases). Material for sequencing was thymocytes. The TCR was taken from a boy under two years old with a congenital heart defect. The CDR3 coding sequence is TGTGCCAGCGCCGGGAACCTTGGCGCGAATACGCAGTATTTT. Its translation is CASAGNLGANTQYF.